These 6 T cell receptor beta chains came from one sample sequenced in a study of cytomegalovirus exposure and HLA in healthy donors. In the PCR, 60 Vbeta and 13 Jbeta primers were used. Repertoires were generated with immunoSEQ multiplex PCR, while TCRdb's copy carries only in-frame clones and drops some. The table includes some 130,000 clones, approximately 79% detected once. Source material: PBMCs. These TCRs come from a man between 40 and 49 years old in good health and CMV-seropositive.

The chain joins TRBV11-2 to TRBJ2-3; the D gene is possibly TRBD2 (5 bases). With 5 bases removed from V and 1 base from J, the gap between germline ends came to 13 bases. CDR1 SGHAT and CDR2 FQNNGV come from the germline V gene. CDR3 length: 15 amino acids. CDR3 amino acids: CASSPQAGGTDTQYF. The CDR3 coding sequence is TGTGCCAGCAGCCCCCAAGCCGGGGGCACAGATACGCAGTATTTT.

The J gene is TRBJ2-4, the V gene TRBV6-6, with D uncertain. Germline V lookup: CDR1 MNHNY, CDR2 SVGAGI (reference sequence). The CDR3 is 14 residues long. V shed 6 bases and J shed 6 bases, with 15 bases lying between them. The CDR3 bases are TGTGCCAGCAGCCCACAGCATGCCTTAAACATTCAGTACTTC. Protein: CASSPQHALNIQYF.

V gene TRBV7-6 combines with J gene TRBJ1-3; D might be TRBD1 (5 bases). The germline V gene has CDR1 SGHVS and CDR2 FNYEAQ. The CDR3 runs to 13 residues. The V gene lost 2 bases and the J gene lost 8 bases, with 10 bases spanning the gap. CDR3 in DNA: TGTGCCAGCAGCTTACTTCTCAGGGACACCATATATTTT. It is translated as CASSLLLRDTIYF.

The V and J genes are TRBV11-2 and TRBJ2-6, with TRBD2 as a possible D gene (5 bases). The CDR3 is 18 residues long. From germline, CDR1 is SGHAT and CDR2 FQNNGV. With 0 bases removed from V and 0 bases from J, the gap between germline ends came to 12 bases. In DNA form, the CDR3 reads TGTGCCAGCAGCTTAGAACGGGGTCCGAGCTCTGGGGCCAACGTCCTGACTTTC. This encodes CASSLERGPSSGANVLTF. Drawing the rest from reference TRBV11-2 and TRBJ2-6, the complete variable domain is EAGVAQSPRYKIIEKRQSVAFWCNPISGHATLYWYQQILGQGPKLLIQFQNNGVVDDSQLPKDRFSAERLKGVDSTLKIQPAKLEDSAVYLCASSLERGPSSGANVLTFGAGSRLTVL.

V is TRBV6-4 and J is TRBJ1-3; tentative D call: TRBD1 (6 bases). CDR1 MRHNA and CDR2 SNTAGT come from the germline V gene. The V end lost 5 bases, the J end lost 0 bases, and 14 bases lay between the germline ends. The CDR3 consists of 16 residues. The CDR3 nucleotides read TGTGCCAGCAGTAGAGGGACATTCGGCTCTGGAAACACCATATATTTT. Amino acid sequence: CASSRGTFGSGNTIYF.

The chain joins TRBV7-8 to TRBJ1-3; 7 bases match TRBD1. This CDR3 is 14 amino acids long. Trimming removed 5 bases from V and 4 bases from J; junction bases left unmatched: 5. CDR1 and CDR2 (germline): SGHVS, FQNEAQ. CDR3 in DNA: TGTGCCAGCAGCCCCAACAGGGGAGGAAACACCATATATTTT. Protein product: CASSPNRGGNTIYF.